This TCR beta chain was sequenced for a study of OX40 agonist ivuxolimab in advanced cancers. Study as a whole: Three patients, one with hepatocellular carcinoma and two with cutaneous melanoma, achieved partial responses.

The CDR3 covers 14 residues. Germline loops: CDR1 SEHNR, CDR2 FQNEAQ (reference sequence). V was shortened by 5 bases and J by 0 bases, with 10 bases between the two germline ends. Assay used: immunoSEQ multiplex PCR; TCRdb lists only in-frame clones, some missing. Of about 35,000 clones in the sample, 80% to 95% were seen once. The chain couples TRBV7-9 to TRBJ2-5; D is unclear. The source of this sequence is an adult with an advanced solid tumor such as melanoma, head and neck, liver or kidney cancer. This specimen consisted of CD4+ or CD8+ T cells sorted from blood, obtained in a trial of the OX40 agonist ivuxolimab. CDR3 protein: CASSEDRYQETQYF. The CDR3 DNA is TGTGCCAGCAGCGAGGACCGTTACCAAGAGACCCAGTACTTC.